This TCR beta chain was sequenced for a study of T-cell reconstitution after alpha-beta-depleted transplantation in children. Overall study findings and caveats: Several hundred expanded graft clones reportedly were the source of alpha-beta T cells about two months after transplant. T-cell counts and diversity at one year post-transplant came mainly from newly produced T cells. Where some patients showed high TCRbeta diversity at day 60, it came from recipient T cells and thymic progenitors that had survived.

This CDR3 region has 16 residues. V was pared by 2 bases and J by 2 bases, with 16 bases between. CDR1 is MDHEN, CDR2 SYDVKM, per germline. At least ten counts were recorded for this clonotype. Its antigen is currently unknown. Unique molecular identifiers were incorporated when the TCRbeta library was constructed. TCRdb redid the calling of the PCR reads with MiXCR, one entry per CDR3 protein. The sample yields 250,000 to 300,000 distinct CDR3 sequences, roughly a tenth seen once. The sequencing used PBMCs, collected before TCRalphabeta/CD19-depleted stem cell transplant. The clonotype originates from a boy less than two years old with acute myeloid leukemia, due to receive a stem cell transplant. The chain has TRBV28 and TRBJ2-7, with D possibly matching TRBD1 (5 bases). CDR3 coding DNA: TGTGCCAGCAGTTTACCCACAGGAAAGCCACCCTACGAGCAGTACTTC. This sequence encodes CASSLPTGKPPYEQYF.